This TCR beta chain was recorded in a study of cytomegalovirus exposure and HLA in healthy donors. Comments on this clone: The antigen is undetermined.

The study ran its PCR with 60 Vbeta and 13 Jbeta primers. As handled by the study authors: There were around 80 million unique TCR beta chains by a later count, and some 10 million of them were shared. Produced via immunoSEQ multiplex PCR; TCRdb's table is partial and in-frame only. The DNA was the basis for D and trimming; V, J and clone size are from that table. The repertoire has around 90,000 clones, 85% of them found once; the top ten carry around 7%. Regarding the study as a whole: Sequences of the TCR beta chain were said to predict the HLA-A and HLA-B alleles of most subjects accurately. In a later analysis, parvovirus B19, influenza, CMV and Epstein-Barr virus appeared linked to several top co-occurrence clusters.

The ends were cut back, 4 bases at V and 4 bases at J, with 8 bases in the middle. This CDR3 spans 12 amino acids. Germline V gene sequence: CDR1 MNHNS, CDR2 SASEGT. The clonotype comes from a middle-aged man in good health and CMV-seropositive. The gene calls are TRBV6-1 and TRBJ2-7; D gene unclear. The sample comprised PBMCs. CDR3 loop: CASSVTRYEQYF. Written as DNA, the CDR3 is TGTGCCAGCAGTGTCACAAGATACGAGCAGTACTTC.